This T cell receptor (beta chain) was recovered during a study of graft-versus-host responses after intestinal transplantation. Turning to the study itself: Anti-thymocyte globulin induction was given to all recipients, followed by tacrolimus and steroids for roughly 3 years. General study results and limits: GvH clones detected in recipient marrow included some appearing first in ileum or blood. Early post-transplant HvG declines were associated with peak circulating GvH clone levels.

CDR1 is MGHRA and CDR2 is YSYEKL in the germline V gene. The CDR3 consists of 18 residues. V lost 1 base, J lost 3 bases, and 22 bases lay in between. Data came from immunoSEQ multiplex PCR; TCRdb stores just in-frame clones and leaves some out. This table holds about 93,000 clones, roughly 91% found once. As to this clone: What it binds is unknown.

J is TRBJ2-7 and V is TRBV4-1; TRBD2 might be the D (5 bases). This clonotype was sampled from a human donor who received an intestinal transplant. This specimen was unstimulated CD8+ T cells sorted from spleen or lymph node cells, taken before intestinal transplant. The CDR3 loop is CASSQGEGQIIGLYEQYF. The CDR3 nucleotides are TGCGCCAGCAGCCAAGGAGAGGGCCAAATCATTGGGCTCTACGAGCAGTACTTC.